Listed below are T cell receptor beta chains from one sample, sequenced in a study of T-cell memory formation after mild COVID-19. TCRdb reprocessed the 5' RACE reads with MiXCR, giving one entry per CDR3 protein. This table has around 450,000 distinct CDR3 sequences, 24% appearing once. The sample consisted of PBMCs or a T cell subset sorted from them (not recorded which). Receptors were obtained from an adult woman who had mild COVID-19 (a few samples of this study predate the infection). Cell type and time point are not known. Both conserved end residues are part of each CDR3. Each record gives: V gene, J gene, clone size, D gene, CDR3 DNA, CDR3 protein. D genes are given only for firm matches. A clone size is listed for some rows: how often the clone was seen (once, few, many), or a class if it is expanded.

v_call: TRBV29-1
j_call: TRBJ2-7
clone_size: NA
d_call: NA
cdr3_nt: TGCAGCGTTGTATCTGGGACTCATACATCCGAGCAGTACTTC
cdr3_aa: CSVVSGTHTSEQYF

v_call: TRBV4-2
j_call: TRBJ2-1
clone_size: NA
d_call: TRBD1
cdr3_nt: TGTGCCAGCAGCCTCAACAGGGGTTCTTACGATGAGCAGTTCTTC
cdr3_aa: CASSLNRGSYDEQFF

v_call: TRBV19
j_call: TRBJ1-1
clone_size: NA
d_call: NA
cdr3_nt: TGTGCCAGTAGTATAGGCTCGGGGGTACCTGAAGCTTTCTTT
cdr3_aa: CASSIGSGVPEAFF

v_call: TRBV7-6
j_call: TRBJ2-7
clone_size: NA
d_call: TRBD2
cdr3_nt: TGTGCCAGCAGCTTGACTAGCGGGAGTCTTAACGAGCAGTACTTC
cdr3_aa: CASSLTSGSLNEQYF

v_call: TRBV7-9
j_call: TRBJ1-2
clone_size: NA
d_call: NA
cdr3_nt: TGTGCCAGCAGCTGGGCAAGTAGTGGATCCTATGGCTACACCTTC
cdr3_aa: CASSWASSGSYGYTF

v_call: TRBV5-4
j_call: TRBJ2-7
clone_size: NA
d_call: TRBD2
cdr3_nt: TGTGCCAGCAGCTTGGGCGGGAGTAAGTCCTACGAGCAGTACTTC
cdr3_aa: CASSLGGSKSYEQYF

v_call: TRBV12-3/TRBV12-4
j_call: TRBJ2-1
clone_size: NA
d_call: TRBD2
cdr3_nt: TGTGCCAGCAGACTTTTAGGGACTAGCCCTACCAATGAGCAGTTCTTC
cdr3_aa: CASRLLGTSPTNEQFF

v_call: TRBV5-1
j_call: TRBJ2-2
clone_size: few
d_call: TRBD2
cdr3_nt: TGCGCCAGCAGCCAAGGACGGGGGGACACCGGGGAGCTGTTTTTT
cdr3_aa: CASSQGRGDTGELFF

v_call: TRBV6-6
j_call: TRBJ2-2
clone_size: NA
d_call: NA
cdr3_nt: TGTGCCACCCGCGGACGGGGGGAGCTGTTTTTT
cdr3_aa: CATRGRGELFF

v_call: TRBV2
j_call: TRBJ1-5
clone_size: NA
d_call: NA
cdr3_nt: TGTGCCAGCGCTGAGCGACAGTTCAATCAGCCCCAGCATTTT
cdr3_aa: CASAERQFNQPQHF

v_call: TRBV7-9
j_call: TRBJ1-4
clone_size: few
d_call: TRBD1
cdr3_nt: TGTGCCAGCAGCGAACAGGACAGGGGAAATGAAAAACTGTTTTTT
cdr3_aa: CASSEQDRGNEKLFF

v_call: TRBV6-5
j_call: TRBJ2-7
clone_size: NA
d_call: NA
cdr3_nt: TGTGCCAGCAGCTGGAGAAAAGGCGAGCAGTACTTC
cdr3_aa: CASSWRKGEQYF

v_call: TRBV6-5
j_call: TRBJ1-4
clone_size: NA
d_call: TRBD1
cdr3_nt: TGTGCCAGCAGTTCGGGACAGATTAATGAAAAACTGTTTTTT
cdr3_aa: CASSSGQINEKLFF

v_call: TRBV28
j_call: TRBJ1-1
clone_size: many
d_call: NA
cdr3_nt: TGTGCCAGCAGTGGGACGGCATTGAACACTGAAGCTTTCTTT
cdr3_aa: CASSGTALNTEAFF

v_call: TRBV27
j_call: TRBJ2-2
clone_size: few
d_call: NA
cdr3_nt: TGTGCCAGCAGTGATCTTCTAGCGATCACCGGGGAGCTGTTTTTT
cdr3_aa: CASSDLLAITGELFF

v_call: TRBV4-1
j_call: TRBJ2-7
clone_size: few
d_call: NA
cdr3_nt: TGCGCCAGCAGCCAAGATATTGAGCAGGACTTGAACTTC
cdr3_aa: CASSQDIEQDLNF

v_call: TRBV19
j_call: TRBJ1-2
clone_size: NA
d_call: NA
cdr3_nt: TGTGCCAGCCAAAGAAACTATGGCTACACCTTC
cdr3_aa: CASQRNYGYTF

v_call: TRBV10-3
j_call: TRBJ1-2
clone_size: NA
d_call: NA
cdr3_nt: TGTGCCATCAGATACGACGGACCCTATGGCTACACCTTC
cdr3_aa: CAIRYDGPYGYTF

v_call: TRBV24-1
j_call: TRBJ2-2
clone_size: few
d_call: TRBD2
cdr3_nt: TGTGCCACCAGTGATTTGGAGGCGGGAGTCACCGGGGAGCTGTTTTTT
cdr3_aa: CATSDLEAGVTGELFF

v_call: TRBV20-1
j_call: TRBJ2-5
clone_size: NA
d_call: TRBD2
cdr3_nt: TGCAGTGCGCCGGGTGCCCGAGCGGGGGGGCTGCAAGAGACCCAGTACTTC
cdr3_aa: CSAPGARAGGLQETQYF

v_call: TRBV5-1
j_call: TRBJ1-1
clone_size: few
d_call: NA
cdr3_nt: TGCGCCAGCAGCCAATTGGGCAGGGGTTCGGCAATCGCAGCTTTCTTT
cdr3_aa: CASSQLGRGSAIAAFF

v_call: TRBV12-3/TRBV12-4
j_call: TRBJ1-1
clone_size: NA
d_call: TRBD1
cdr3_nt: TGTGCCAGCAGCTTATTCGACAGGGGGACTGAAGCTTTCTTT
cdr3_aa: CASSLFDRGTEAFF

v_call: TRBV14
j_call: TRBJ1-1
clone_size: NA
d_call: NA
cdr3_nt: TGTGCCAGCAGCCAGTCCTACGACACTGAAGCTTTCTTT
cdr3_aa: CASSQSYDTEAFF

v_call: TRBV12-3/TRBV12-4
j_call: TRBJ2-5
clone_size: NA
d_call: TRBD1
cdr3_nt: TGTGCCAGCAGTTCCCGACAGGGGGAAGAGACCCAGTACTTC
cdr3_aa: CASSSRQGEETQYF

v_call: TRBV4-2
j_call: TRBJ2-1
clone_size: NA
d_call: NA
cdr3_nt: TGTGCCAGCAGCCAAGAGATTGGGGGGCATGAGCAGTTCTTC
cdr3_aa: CASSQEIGGHEQFF

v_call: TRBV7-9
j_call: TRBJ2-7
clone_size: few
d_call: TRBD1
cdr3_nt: TGTGCCAGCAGATCCGGACAGGGTCGGAACGAGCAGTACTTC
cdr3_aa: CASRSGQGRNEQYF

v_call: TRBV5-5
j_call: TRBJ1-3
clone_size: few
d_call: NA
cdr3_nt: TGTGCCAGCAGCACGACAGCCAGCTCTGGAAACACCATATATTTT
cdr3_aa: CASSTTASSGNTIYF

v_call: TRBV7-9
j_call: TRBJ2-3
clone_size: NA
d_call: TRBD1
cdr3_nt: TGTGCCAGCAGCCGGCGACAGGGGAGTATCCCAGATACGCAGTATTTT
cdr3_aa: CASSRRQGSIPDTQYF

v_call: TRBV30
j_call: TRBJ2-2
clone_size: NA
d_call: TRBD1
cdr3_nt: TGTGCCTGGAGTGGAGGGACAGGGAACACCGGGGAGCTGTTTTTT
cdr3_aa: CAWSGGTGNTGELFF

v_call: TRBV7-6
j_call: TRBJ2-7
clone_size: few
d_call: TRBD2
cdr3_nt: TGTGCCAGCAGCGTTAGCGGGAGTGCCTCCGAGCAGTACTTC
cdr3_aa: CASSVSGSASEQYF

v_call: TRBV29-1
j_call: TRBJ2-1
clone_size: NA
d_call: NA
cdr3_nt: TGCAGCGTTGAAAGCCAGGTAAACAATGAGCAGTTCTTC
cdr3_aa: CSVESQVNNEQFF

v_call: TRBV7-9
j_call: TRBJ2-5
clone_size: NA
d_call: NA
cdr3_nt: TGTGCCACCCGGGACCAAGAGACCCAGTACTTC
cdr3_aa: CATRDQETQYF

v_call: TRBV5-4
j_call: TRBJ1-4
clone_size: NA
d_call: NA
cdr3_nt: TGTGCCAGCAGCTTGGAGGTGGCGATAGCAGACGAAAAACTGTTTTTT
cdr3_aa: CASSLEVAIADEKLFF

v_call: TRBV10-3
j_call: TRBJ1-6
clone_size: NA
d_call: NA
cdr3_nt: TGTGCCATCAGTACTGGGAATTCACCCCTCCACTTT
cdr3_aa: CAISTGNSPLHF

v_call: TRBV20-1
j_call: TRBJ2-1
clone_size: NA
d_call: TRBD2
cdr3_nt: TGCAGTGCTAGAGATTTTTCGGGGGGGTACAATGAGCAGTTCTTC
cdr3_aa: CSARDFSGGYNEQFF

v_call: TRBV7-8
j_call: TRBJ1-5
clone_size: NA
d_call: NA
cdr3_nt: TGTGCCAGCAGCTGGGAGAGCCAGCCCCAGCATTTT
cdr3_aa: CASSWESQPQHF

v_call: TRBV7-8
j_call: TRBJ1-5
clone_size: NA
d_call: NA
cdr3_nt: TGTGCCAGCAGCTTAAGGGAGGGGATCAATCAGCCCCAGCATTTT
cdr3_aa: CASSLREGINQPQHF

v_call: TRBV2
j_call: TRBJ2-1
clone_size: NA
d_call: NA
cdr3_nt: TGTGCCAGCAGTGAATTAGAAAATGAGCAGTTCTTC
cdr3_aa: CASSELENEQFF

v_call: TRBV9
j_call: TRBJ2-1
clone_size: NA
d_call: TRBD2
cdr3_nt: TGTGCCAGCAGCGGAATAGCGGGGTTATACAATGAGCAGTTCTTC
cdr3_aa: CASSGIAGLYNEQFF

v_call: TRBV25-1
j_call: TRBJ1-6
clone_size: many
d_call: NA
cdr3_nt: TGTGCCAGCAGTTCATCGGGTCGGGATTCACCCCTCCACTTT
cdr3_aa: CASSSSGRDSPLHF

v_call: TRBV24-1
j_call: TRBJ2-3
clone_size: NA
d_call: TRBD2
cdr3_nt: TGTGCCACCAAGGAGGCCGGGACTAGCGGGAGGAGCACAGATACGCAGTATTTT
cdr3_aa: CATKEAGTSGRSTDTQYF

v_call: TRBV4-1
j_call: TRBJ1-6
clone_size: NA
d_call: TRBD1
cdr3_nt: TGCGCCAGCAGCCAAGCCCCCGGGACAGGGGCATCACCCCTCCACTTT
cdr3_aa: CASSQAPGTGASPLHF

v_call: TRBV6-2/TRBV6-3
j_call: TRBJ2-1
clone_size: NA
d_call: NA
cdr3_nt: TGTGCCAGCAGTTACTCTAATGGGCTTCGGTGGGATTTC
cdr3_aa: CASSYSNGLRWDF

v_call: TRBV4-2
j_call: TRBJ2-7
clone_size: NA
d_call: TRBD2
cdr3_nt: TGTGCCAGCAGCCAGGACCATCGGGCTAGCGGGAGTGTAGGTTACGAGCAGTACTTC
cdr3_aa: CASSQDHRASGSVGYEQYF

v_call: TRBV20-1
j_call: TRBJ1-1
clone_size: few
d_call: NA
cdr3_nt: TGCAGTGCTAGGCCCGGGGGTCCCACTGAAGCTTTCTTT
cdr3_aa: CSARPGGPTEAFF

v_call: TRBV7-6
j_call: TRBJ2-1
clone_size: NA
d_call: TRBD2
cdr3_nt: TGTGCCAGCAGCTTAGTTACTAGCGGGAGTCACAATGAGCAGTTCTTC
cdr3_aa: CASSLVTSGSHNEQFF

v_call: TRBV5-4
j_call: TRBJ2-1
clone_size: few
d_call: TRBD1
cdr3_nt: TGTGCCAGCAGCTCCCCGACGGGACAGGGTCTGGGCGGGAGTTCCCATGAGCAGTTCTTC
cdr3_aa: CASSSPTGQGLGGSSHEQFF

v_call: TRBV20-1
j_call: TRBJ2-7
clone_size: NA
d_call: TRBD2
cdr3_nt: TGCAGTGCGCCGCGGGAGGGCCGAGGGGGGCAGTACTTC
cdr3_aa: CSAPREGRGGQYF

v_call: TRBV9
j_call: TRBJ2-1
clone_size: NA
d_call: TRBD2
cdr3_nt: TGTGCCAGCAGCGAAGAGACTAGCGGGGGGGCCAATGAGCAGTTCTTC
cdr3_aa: CASSEETSGGANEQFF

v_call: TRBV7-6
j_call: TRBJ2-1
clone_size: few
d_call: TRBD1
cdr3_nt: TGTGCCAGCAGCTTAGCGAGGCGGTCCAGGGGGTACAATGAGCAGTTCTTC
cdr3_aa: CASSLARRSRGYNEQFF

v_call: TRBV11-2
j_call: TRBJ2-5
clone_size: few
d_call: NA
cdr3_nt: TGTGCCAGCAGCTTAGATATAGCAGGGGAGACCCAGTACTTC
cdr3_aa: CASSLDIAGETQYF

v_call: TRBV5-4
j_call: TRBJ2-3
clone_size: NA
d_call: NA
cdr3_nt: TGTGCCAGCAGCTCCCCTCTTGGCGGGGCATACACAGATACGCAGTATTTT
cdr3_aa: CASSSPLGGAYTDTQYF

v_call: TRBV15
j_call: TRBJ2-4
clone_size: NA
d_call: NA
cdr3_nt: TGTGCCACCAGCGCCCGCGGCGGGGAAAAGGCCAAAAACATTCAGTACTTC
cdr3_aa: CATSARGGEKAKNIQYF

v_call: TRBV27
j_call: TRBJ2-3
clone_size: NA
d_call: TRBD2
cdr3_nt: TGTGCCAGCAGTTTATTTGGGCTAGCGGGGGCGCGGTTT
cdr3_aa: CASSLFGLAGARF

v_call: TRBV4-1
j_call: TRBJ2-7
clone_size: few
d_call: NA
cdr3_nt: TGTGCCAGCAGCCAAGGGGGAGGGTCCTACGAGCAGTACTTC
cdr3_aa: CASSQGGGSYEQYF